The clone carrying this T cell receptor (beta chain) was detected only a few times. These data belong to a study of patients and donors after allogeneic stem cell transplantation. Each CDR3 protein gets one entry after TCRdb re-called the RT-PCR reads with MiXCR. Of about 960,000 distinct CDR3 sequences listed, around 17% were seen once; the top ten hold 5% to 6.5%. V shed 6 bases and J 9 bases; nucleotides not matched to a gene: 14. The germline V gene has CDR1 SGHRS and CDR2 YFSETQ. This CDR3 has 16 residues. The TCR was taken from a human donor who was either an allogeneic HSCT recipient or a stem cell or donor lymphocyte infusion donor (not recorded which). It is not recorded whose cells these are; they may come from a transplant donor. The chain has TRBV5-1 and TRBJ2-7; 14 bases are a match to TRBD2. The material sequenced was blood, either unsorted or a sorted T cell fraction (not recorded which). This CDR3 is CASTLGLAGDGSGQYF. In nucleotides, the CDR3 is TGCGCCAGCACTTTGGGACTAGCGGGAGACGGGTCTGGGCAGTACTTC.